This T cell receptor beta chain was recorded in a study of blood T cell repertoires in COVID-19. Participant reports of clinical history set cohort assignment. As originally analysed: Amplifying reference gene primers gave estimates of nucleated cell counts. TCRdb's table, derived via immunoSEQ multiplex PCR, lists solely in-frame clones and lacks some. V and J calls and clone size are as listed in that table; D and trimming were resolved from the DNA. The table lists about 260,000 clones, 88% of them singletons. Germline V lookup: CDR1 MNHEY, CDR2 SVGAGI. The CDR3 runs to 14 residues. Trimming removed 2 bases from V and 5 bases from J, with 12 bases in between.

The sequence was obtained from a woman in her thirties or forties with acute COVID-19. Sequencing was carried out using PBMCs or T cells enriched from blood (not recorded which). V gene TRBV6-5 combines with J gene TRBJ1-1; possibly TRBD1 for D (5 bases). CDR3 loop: CASSYGGVRTEAFF. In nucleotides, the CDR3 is TGTGCCAGCAGTTACGGGGGGGTTCGGACTGAAGCTTTCTTT.